The clone carrying this T cell receptor (beta chain) was seen more than once but under ten times. These data belong to a study of blood T cell repertoires in COVID-19. Profiled with immunoSEQ multiplex PCR; TCRdb holds only in-frame clones, not every one. The sample carries 45,000 to 55,000 clones, approximately 89% recorded once. Trimming took 6 bases from V and 1 from J, leaving 27 bases between them. This CDR3 comprises 19 residues. Per the germline V gene, CDR1 is SEHNR and CDR2 is FQNEAQ (reference sequence). The origin of this receptor is an elderly woman with acute or convalescent COVID-19. Material: peripheral blood. The J gene is TRBJ2-5, the V gene TRBV7-9; a possible D gene is TRBD2 (6 bases). The CDR3 nucleotides are TGTGCCAGCAGTCCCCGGGACTCAAGTAAAAAAGGGTCCCAAGAGACCCAGTACTTC. Its protein is CASSPRDSSKKGSQETQYF.